This TCR beta chain came from a study of identical twins. Addition of a universal primer site occurred through template switching, and cDNA carried unique molecular identifiers. TCRdb independently ran MiXCR on the 5' RACE reads; one entry per CDR3 protein. The repertoire has 200,000 to 300,000 distinct CDR3 sequences, around 7.6% of them found once; the top ten carry over 5%. This clonotype has only a few counts. Its antigen is unidentified. Per germline, CDR1 MNHEY and CDR2 SMNVEV (reference sequence). J lost 6 bases, V lost 8 bases, and 6 bases had no gene match. The CDR3 has 13 amino acids. Study-wide results and caveats: Without tracking the same donors, conclusions rested on cross-sectional statistical analysis. Cord blood beta clonotypes present at high abundance carried fewer insertions; no such pattern appeared in memory repertoires. Potential partial confounding of zero-insertion analyses by invariant MAIT and iNKT cells was noted.

The data also belong to a second study, concerning yellow fever vaccine responses in identical twins.

This receptor was identified in a young woman in good health. The chain is built from TRBV27 and TRBJ1-2; 10 nucleotides match TRBD1. Source material: CD8+ T cells sorted from blood. The CDR3 bases are TGTGCCAGCGCATTAGGGACAGGGGATGGCTACACCTTC. Translated: CASALGTGDGYTF.